These 9 T cell receptor beta chains came from one sample sequenced in a study of CD4+ T cells in melanoma (dated by TCRdb to between 2022 and 2023). The library was built by means of the immunoSEQ multiplex PCR assay. TCRdb holds this immuneACCESS table with in-frame rearrangements only. Some clones are missing; in checked studies, unresolved V genes explain under half, and the rest has no known cause. The table for this sample lists roughly 21,000 clones; roughly 78% of them were counted only once. In total, the top ten clones hold 9.7% of the sample. The receptors shown here come from a human donor with melanoma.

The chain's CDR3 is CATGTPNGYTF. CDR3 nucleotides: TGTGCCACGGGGACACCCAATGGCTACACCTTC. The chain combines TRBV10-3 with TRBJ1-2; D is perhaps TRBD1 (6 bases). V was clipped by 10 bases and J by 6 bases, with 12 bases between them. The germline V gene encodes CDR1 ENHRY and CDR2 SYGVKD. The CDR3 has 11 amino acids.

The chain has TRBV5-1 and TRBJ1-5; D is unclear. The CDR3 is made up of 14 amino acids. Germline V gene data show CDR1 as SGHRS and CDR2 as YFSETQ. The V gene lost 6 bases and the J gene lost 0 bases, with 10 bases spanning the gap. In DNA, the CDR3 is TGCGCCAGCATCCCGGTCGGTAGCAATCAGCCCCAGCATTTT. This translates into CASIPVGSNQPQHF.

The CDR3 nucleotides are TGCAGCGTTGAGGGGACAGGGGGAAATGAAAAACTGTTTTTT. It translates to CSVEGTGGNEKLFF. The chain carries TRBV29-1 and TRBJ1-4, with 11 bases fitting TRBD1. This CDR3 has 14 residues. Trimming at V came to 3 bases and at J to 5 bases, leaving 2 bases not matched to a gene. Germline-derived CDR1 and CDR2 are SQVTM and ANQGSEA. The full variable domain, with the rest looked up from reference TRBV29-1 and TRBJ1-4, is SAVISQKPSRDICQRGTSLTIQCQVDSQVTMMFWYRQQPGQSLTLIATANQGSEATYESGFVIDKFPISRPNLTFSTLTVSNMSPEDSSIYLCSVEGTGGNEKLFFGSGTQLSVL.

This clone was detected only a few times. The rearrangement uses TRBV6-1 and TRBJ2-3, with no clear D. Trimming removed 0 bases at V and 5 bases at J, with 3 bases between. From germline, CDR1 is MNHNS and CDR2 SASEGT. This CDR3 region has 12 residues. The CDR3 loop reads CASSEAGDTQYF. CDR3 nucleotide sequence: TGTGCCAGCAGTGAAGCTGGAGATACGCAGTATTTT.

V is TRBV6-1 and J is TRBJ2-4, with D perhaps TRBD1 or TRBD2 (6 bases each). V lost 4 bases to trimming and J lost 1 base, with 11 bases between them. Germline V gives CDR1 MNHNS, CDR2 SASEGT. This CDR3 region has 15 residues. The CDR3 loop is CASSGRGTAKNIQYF. The CDR3, as DNA: TGTGCCAGCAGTGGAAGGGGGACTGCCAAAAACATTCAGTACTTC.

This clone was detected only a few times. The chain couples TRBV7-2 to TRBJ2-2; D assignment may be TRBD1 or TRBD2 (5 bases each). Germline V gene data show CDR1 as SGHTA and CDR2 as FQGNSA. CDR3 length equals 15 residues. V lost 8 bases and J 1 base, leaving 14 bases between the germline ends. This CDR3 reads CASSGRNLNTGELFF. CDR3 bases: TGTGCCAGCTCGGGACGTAACCTGAACACCGGGGAGCTGTTTTTT.

The V and J genes are TRBV5-1 and TRBJ2-5; 7 nucleotides agree with TRBD2. The CDR3 runs to 13 residues. V was clipped by 4 bases and J by 4 bases; unmatched bases: 4. The germline V gene has CDR1 SGHRS and CDR2 YFSETQ. The CDR3, as DNA: TGCGCCAGCAGCCCTGGCGGGGGAGAGACCCAGTACTTC. Translation: CASSPGGGETQYF.

J is TRBJ1-4 and V is TRBV5-1, with D hard to call. Germline V CDR1 and CDR2: SGHRS, YFSETQ. CDR3 length: 15 amino acids. The V end lost 0 bases, the J end lost 1 base, and 7 bases lay between the germline ends. DNA for the CDR3: TGCGCCAGCAGCTTGGGGAGTGTAACTAATGAAAAACTGTTTTTT. Amino acid sequence: CASSLGSVTNEKLFF.

The V call is TRBV6-6, the J call TRBJ2-2; no reliable D call. The V gene lost 2 bases and the J gene lost 4 bases, with 11 bases spanning the gap. The CDR3 is made up of 15 amino acids. Germline CDR1 is MNHNY and CDR2 is SVGAGI (reference sequence). Here the CDR3 DNA reads TGTGCCAGCAGTTACGGATTGGGCGGCACCGGGGAGCTGTTTTTT. Protein sequence: CASSYGLGGTGELFF.